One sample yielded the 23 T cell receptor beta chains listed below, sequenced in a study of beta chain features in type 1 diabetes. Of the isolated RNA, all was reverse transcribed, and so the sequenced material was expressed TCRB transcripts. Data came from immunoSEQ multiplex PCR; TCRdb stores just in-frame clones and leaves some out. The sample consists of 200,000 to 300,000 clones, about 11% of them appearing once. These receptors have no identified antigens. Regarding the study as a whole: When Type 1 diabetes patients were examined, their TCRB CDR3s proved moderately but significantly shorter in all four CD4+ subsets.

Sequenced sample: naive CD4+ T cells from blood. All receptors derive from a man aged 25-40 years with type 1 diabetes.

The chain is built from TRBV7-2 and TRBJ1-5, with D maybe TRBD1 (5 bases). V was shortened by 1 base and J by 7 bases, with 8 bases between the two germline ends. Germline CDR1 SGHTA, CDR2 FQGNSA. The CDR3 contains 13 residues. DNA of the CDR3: TGTGCCAGCAGCTTAGAGCAGGGCCAGCCCCAGCATTTT. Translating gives CASSLEQGQPQHF.

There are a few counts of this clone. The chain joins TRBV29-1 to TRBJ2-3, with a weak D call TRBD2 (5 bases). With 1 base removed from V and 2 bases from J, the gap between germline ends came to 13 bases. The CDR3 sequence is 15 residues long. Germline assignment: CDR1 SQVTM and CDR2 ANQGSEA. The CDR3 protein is CSVEGEGGYTDTQYF. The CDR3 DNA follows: TGCAGCGTTGAAGGTGAGGGCGGATACACAGATACGCAGTATTTT.

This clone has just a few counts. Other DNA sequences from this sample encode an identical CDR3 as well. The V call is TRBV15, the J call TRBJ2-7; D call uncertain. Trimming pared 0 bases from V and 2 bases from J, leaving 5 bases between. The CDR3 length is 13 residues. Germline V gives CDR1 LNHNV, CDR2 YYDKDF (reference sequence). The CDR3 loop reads CATSRDLAYEQYF. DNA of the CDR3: TGTGCCACCAGCAGAGATCTCGCCTACGAGCAGTACTTC.

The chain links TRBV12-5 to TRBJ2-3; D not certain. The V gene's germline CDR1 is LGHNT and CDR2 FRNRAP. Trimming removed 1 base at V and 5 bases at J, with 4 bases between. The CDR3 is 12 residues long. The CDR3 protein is CASGLGRDTQYF. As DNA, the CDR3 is TGTGCTAGTGGTTTGGGGAGAGATACGCAGTATTTT.

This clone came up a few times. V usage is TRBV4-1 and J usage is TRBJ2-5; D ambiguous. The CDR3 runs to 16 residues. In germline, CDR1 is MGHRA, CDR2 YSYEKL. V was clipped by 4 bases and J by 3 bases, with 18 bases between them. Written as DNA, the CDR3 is TGCGCCAGCAGCCGCTTCCCCCAGCTAGTGGAAGAGACCCAGTACTTC. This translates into CASSRFPQLVEETQYF.

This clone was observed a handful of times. CDR3 amino acids: CASSKTVGETQYF. For the CDR3, the DNA is TGTGCCAGCAGCAAGACAGTCGGGGAGACCCAGTACTTC. The V and J genes are TRBV5-4 and TRBJ2-5, with D perhaps matching TRBD1 (5 bases). This CDR3 has 13 residues. Germline V gene data show CDR1 as SGHNT and CDR2 as YYREEE (reference sequence). The V end was cut by 4 bases, the J end by 5 bases, with 12 bases between.

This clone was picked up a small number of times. CDR3 residues: CASSSYRDLNSPLHF. DNA for the CDR3: TGTGCCAGCAGTTCTTACAGGGATCTTAATTCACCCCTCCACTTT. The chain couples TRBV9 to TRBJ1-6, with D maybe TRBD1 (6 bases). V shed 5 bases and J shed 6 bases, with 15 bases lying between them. The CDR3 covers 15 residues. CDR1 is SGDLS and CDR2 is YYNGEE in the germline V gene.

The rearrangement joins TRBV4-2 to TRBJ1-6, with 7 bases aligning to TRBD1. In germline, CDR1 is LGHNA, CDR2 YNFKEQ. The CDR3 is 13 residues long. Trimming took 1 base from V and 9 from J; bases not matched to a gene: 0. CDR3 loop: CASSQGQGSPLHF. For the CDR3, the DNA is TGTGCCAGCAGCCAAGGACAGGGTTCACCCCTCCACTTT.

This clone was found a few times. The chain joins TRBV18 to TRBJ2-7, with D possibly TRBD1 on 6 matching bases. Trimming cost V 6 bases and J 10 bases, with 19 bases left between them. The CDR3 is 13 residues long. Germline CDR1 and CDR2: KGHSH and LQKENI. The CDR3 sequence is CASSPAGDRLQYF. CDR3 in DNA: TGTGCCAGCTCCCCGGCAGGGGATAGACTTCAGTACTTC.

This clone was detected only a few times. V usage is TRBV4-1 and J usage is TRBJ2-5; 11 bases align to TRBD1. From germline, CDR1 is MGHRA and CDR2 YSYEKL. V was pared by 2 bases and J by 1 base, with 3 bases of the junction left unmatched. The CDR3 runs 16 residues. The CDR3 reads CASSQRTGGLQETQYF. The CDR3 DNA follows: TGCGCCAGCAGCCAACGGACAGGGGGCCTCCAAGAGACCCAGTACTTC.

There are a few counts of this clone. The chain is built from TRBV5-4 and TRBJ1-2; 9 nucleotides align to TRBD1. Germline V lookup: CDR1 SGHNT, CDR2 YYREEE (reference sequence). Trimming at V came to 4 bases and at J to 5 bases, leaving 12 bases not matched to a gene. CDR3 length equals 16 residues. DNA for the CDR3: TGTGCCAGCAGCCCCGCCCTCGGACAGGGGAAATATGGCTACACCTTC. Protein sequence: CASSPALGQGKYGYTF. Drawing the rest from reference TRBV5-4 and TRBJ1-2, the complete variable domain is ETGVTQSPTHLIKTRGQQVTLRCSSQSGHNTVSWYQQALGQGPQFIFQYYREEENGRGNFPPRFSGLQFPNYSSELNVNALELDDSALYLCASSPALGQGKYGYTFGSGTRLTVV.

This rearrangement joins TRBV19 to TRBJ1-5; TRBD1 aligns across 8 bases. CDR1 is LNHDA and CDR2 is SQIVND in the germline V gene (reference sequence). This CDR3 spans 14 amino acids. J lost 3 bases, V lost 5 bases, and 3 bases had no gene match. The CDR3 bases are TGTGCCAGTAGTTACAGGGGGTTCAATCAGCCCCAGCATTTT. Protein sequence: CASSYRGFNQPQHF.

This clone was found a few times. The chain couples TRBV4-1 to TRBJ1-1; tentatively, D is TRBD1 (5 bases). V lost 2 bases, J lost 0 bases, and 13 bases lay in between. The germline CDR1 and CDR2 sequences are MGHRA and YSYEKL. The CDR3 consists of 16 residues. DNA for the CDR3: TGCGCCAGCAGCCAAAGGGGAGGGAAAATGAACACTGAAGCTTTCTTT. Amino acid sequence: CASSQRGGKMNTEAFF.

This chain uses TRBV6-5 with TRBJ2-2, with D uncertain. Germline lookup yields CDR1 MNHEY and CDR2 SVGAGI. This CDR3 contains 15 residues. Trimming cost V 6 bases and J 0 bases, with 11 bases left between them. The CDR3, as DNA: TGTGCCAGCAGCCCAGGTTGGGCGAACACCGGGGAGCTGTTTTTT. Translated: CASSPGWANTGELFF.

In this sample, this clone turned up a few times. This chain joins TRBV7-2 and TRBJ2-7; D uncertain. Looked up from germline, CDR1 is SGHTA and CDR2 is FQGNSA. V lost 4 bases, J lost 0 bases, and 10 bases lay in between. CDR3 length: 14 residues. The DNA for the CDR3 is TGTGCCAGCAGCTCCCTCCATAGCTCCTACGAGCAGTACTTC. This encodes CASSSLHSSYEQYF.

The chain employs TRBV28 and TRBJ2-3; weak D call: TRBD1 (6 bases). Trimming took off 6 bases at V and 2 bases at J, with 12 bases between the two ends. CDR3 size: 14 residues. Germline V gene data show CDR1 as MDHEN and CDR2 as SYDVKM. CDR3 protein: CASRLQGPTDTQYF. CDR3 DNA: TGTGCCAGCAGACTGCAGGGGCCCACAGATACGCAGTATTTT. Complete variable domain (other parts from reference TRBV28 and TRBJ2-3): DVKVTQSSRYLVKRTGEKVFLECVQDMDHENMFWYRQDPGLGLRLIYFSYDVKMKEKGDIPEGYSVSREKKERFSLILESASTNQTSMYLCASRLQGPTDTQYFGPGTRLTVL.

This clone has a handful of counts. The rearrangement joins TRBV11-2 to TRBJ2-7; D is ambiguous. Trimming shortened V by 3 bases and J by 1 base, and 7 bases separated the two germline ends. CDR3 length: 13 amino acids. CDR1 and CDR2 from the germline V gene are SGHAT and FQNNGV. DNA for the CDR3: TGTGCCAGCAGCTTTGGAGATTCCTACGAGCAGTACTTC. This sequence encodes CASSFGDSYEQYF.

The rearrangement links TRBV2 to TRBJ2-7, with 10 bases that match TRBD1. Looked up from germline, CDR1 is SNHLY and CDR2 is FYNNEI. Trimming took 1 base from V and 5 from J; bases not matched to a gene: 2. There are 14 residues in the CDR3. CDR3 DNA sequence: TGTGCCAGCAGTGAAGTAGGGACAGGGGACGAGCAGTACTTC. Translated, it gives CASSEVGTGDEQYF.

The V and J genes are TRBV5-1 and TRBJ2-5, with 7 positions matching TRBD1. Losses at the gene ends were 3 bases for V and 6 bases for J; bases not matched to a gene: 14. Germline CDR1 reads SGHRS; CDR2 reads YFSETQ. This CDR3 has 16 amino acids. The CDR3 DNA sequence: TGCGCCAGCAGCTCAGCTCGACAGGGCGGAAGGCAGACCCAGTACTTC. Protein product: CASSSARQGGRQTQYF.

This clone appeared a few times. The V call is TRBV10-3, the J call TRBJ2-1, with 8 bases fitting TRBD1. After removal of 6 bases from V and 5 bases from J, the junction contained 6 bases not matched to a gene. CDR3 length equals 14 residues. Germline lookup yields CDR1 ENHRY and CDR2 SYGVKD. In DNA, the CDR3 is TGTGCCATCAGCTCCGGGACAGGTGACAATGAGCAGTTCTTC. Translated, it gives CAISSGTGDNEQFF.

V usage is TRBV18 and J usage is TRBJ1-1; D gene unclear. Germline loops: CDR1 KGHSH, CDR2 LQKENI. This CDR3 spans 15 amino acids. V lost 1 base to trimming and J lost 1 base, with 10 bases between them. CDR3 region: CASSPRRQTNTEAFF. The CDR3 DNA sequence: TGTGCCAGCTCACCACGGCGGCAGACGAACACTGAAGCTTTCTTT. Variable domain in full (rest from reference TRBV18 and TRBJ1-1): NAGVMQNPRHLVRRRGQEARLRCSPMKGHSHVYWYRQLPEEGLKFMVYLQKENIIDESGMPKERFSAEFPKEGPSILRIQQVVRGDSAAYFCASSPRRQTNTEAFFGQGTRLTVV.

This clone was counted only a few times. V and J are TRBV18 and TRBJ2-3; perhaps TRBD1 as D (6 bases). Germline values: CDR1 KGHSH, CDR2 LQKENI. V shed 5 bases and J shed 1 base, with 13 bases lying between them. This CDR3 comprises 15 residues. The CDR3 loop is CASSSQDSRTDTQYF. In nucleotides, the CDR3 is TGTGCCAGCTCATCTCAGGACAGTCGCACAGATACGCAGTATTTT.

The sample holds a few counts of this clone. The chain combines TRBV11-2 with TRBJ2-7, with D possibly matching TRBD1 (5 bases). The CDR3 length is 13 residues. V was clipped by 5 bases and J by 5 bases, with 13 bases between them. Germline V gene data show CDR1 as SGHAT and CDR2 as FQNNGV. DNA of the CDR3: TGTGCCAGCAGCCCCCGTCCAGGGAACGAGCAGTACTTC. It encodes CASSPRPGNEQYF.